This TCR beta chain was sequenced in a study of shared clonotypes between healthy human individuals (dated by TCRdb to the early 2020s). Notes on the research overall: A few men and two women, aged 18 to 49 years, made up the cohort. For each donor, CD4 naive and CD4 memory were each given three plates, CD8 naive was given two plates, and CD8 memory was given one plate. Different laboratories and diverse techniques were used to prepare libraries and sequence TCR repertoires, to increase sequencing depth and limit assay-specific biases. To estimate repertoire size and how much clonotypes are shared between individuals, the study performed deep sequencing of blood TCR repertoires from five healthy adults. Each donor's leukapheresis produced roughly between roughly 0.85 and 10 billion PBMCs.

On the study overall, not on this receptor specifically: Estimated clonotype richness was generally larger for naive than for memory subsets. Even with the large sequencing depth, rarefaction of the sorted-subset datasets indicated that sequencing was incomplete. Because the study included only a small number of donors, the genetic and exposure-history diversity represented was limited. Only blood was sampled, and tissue TCR repertoires likely differ from those in blood. Compared with non-shared clonotypes, clonotypes shared by all four sorted-subset donors had higher generation probabilities. Approximately 4.8% of naive CD4, 3.5% of naive CD8, roughly 2.4% of memory CD4, and approximately 0.39% of memory CD8 clonotypes were shared across four donors. Pairwise subsampling led to the expectation that sequencing depth would affect the degree of clonotype sharing among donors.

Using the deep immunoSEQ assay, multiplex PCR amplified TCR CDR3 regions from genomic DNA. Extracted genomic DNA from each cell subset was spread evenly across all wells of several immunoSEQ 96-well plates, with each plate serving as a replicate. For sorted subsets, each replicate PCR was loaded with roughly 200 ng genomic DNA, equivalent to some 31,000 T cell genomes. The purified libraries were quantified using a Qubit 3.0 fluorometer, sized with a Bioanalyzer 2100, and then quantified again using the KAPA Library Quantification kit. Every immunoSEQ 96-well plate was sequenced on a dedicated single-read 150-cycle Illumina NextSeq 550 flow cell. The published analysis was carried out like this. The immunoSEQ output contained only junctional sequences without quality scores, so filtering could not match that applied to full-length reads. Sequences were annotated with PyIR, a Python wrapper for IgBLAST v1.9, and V/J genes and CDR3 were assigned using IMGT germline references. Any read was removed if the V/J assignment was weak (E-value above 1e-6), the CDR3 was missing, or the read contained stop codons, out-of-frame junctions, or ambiguous translated residues. V3J clonotypes were defined as sequences sharing an identical inferred V gene, J gene, and CDR3 amino acid sequence. Percentage overlap between repertoires was calculated by dividing the number of shared unique clonotypes by the size of the smaller repertoire. Three approaches were used to assess repertoire richness: RTK rarefaction, the Chao1 estimator, and Recon v2.1 estimates of unobserved clonotypes. Generation probabilities for all TCRbeta clonotypes obtained by the gDNA method from a few donors were computed using OLGA. TCRdb's version of the immuneACCESS table is confined to in-frame rearrangements and falls short of the full clone set. An unresolved V gene accounts for under half of the shortfall where checked; the remainder is of unknown origin. V and J calls and clone size follow that table, whereas D and trimming were derived from the DNA. The sample table records some 2 million clones; about 95% of these occur just once. The top ten constitute more than 0.9% of the sample.

For the CD8 naive samples, CD45RO-negative cells were positively selected for CCR7, yielding a CD45RA+CCR7+ population from which TemRA cells were excluded. The donors were healthy, HIV-negative adults who had no recently reported acute infections or vaccinations. Every donor was a Caucasian adult living in Nashville, Tennessee, USA. Blood was collected by leukapheresis, and PBMCs were isolated by Ficoll-Histopaque density gradient centrifugation and then cryopreserved in liquid nitrogen vapor phase. Analytical flow cytometry was used to check the purity and quantity of every magnetically sorted T cell population. Genomic DNA was isolated from each sorted fraction and quantified by UV absorbance on a Nanodrop 2000c. Comments on this clone: What this receptor recognizes is not known. Base qualities are not at hand, and no much larger clone is one base apart.

The sample comprised naive CD8+ T cells sorted from blood. What the cell subset or site label conveys for this sample: CD45RA+CCR7+. This receptor was identified in a man younger than 35 in good health.

The CDR3 protein sequence reads: CAWSGGLAEQFF. The DNA sequence is given as TGTGCCTGGAGTGGAGGACTAGCGGAGCAGTTCTTC. The chain is encoded by TRBV30 joined to TRBJ2-1; TRBD2 matches 9 bases in the middle. The junction shows trimming of 1 base on V and 10 bases on J, and the gene matches do not reach 2 bases of it. There are 12 amino acids in the CDR3, from cysteine to phenylalanine inclusive. Only the CDR3 region is kept as DNA, spanning 36 bases read in frame from base 1. The germline V gene (reference sequence) specifies GTSNPN as CDR1 and SVGIG as CDR2.